The next 7 T cell receptor beta chains were all read from a single sample in a study of monozygotic twins with inflammatory bowel disease. TCRdb re-called the 5' RACE reads, yielding one record per CDR3 amino acid sequence without DNA. Found here are 420,000 or so distinct CDR3 sequences; the top ten clones hold around 2.5%. The sequenced sample was blood. The receptor set was obtained from a human donor with ulcerative colitis or Crohn's disease, or a healthy co-twin of an affected twin (not recorded which).

This sequence joins TRBV14 and TRBJ2-1; TCRdb calls TRBD2, which cannot be checked without DNA. Germline CDR1 reads SGHDN; CDR2 reads FVKESK. CDR3 size: 16 residues. The CDR3 is CASSQDRTRVYNEQFF.

The chain couples TRBV27 to TRBJ1-5; the D call of TRBD1 rests on TCRdb alone, since no DNA is present to check it. Germline loops: CDR1 MNHEY, CDR2 SMNVEV (reference sequence). The CDR3 sequence is 18 residues long. CDR3 sequence: CASSSLRSGGVQGQPQHF.

The V and J genes are TRBV7-6 and TRBJ2-7; the TCRdb D gene call, TRBD1, has no DNA to confirm it. The CDR3 totals 13 residues. Germline assignment: CDR1 SGHVS and CDR2 FNYEAQ. The CDR3 loop is CASSLRTGGEQYF.

The chain recombines TRBV5-1 with TRBJ2-1; absent DNA, TCRdb's TRBD2 call cannot be checked. Germline CDR1 SGHRS, CDR2 YFSETQ. CDR3 length: 16 amino acids. CDR3 amino acids: CASSGNSGSSYNEQFF.

J is TRBJ2-2 and V is TRBV7-9. This CDR3 spans 14 amino acids. From germline, CDR1 is SEHNR and CDR2 FQNEAQ (reference sequence). The CDR3 loop is CASSSAGTTGELFF.

This sequence joins TRBV20-1 and TRBJ1-2; TCRdb indicates TRBD1, and absent DNA this call remains unverified. This CDR3 comprises 15 residues. The V gene's germline CDR1 is DFQATT and CDR2 SNEGSKA (reference sequence). CDR3: CSARDDNPGPYGYTF.

This chain connects TRBV10-3 to TRBJ1-5; TCRdb reports TRBD1, a call that lacks DNA to check it against. Germline V gene data show CDR1 as ENHRY and CDR2 as SYGVKD. CDR3 size: 17 residues. CDR3 sequence: CAANSPGQGLKNQPQHF.